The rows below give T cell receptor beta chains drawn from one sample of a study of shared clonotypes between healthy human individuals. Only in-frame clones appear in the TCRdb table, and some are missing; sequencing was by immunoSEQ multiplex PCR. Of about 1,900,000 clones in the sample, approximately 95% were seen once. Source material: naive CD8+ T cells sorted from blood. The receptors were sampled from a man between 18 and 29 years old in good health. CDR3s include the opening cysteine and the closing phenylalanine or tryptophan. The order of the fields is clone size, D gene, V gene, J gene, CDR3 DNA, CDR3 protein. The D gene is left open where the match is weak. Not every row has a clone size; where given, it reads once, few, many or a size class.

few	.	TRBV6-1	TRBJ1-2	TGTGCCAGCAGTGAAGCGGCCGCTTCCCCATCCTATGGCTACACCTTC	CASSEAAASPSYGYTF
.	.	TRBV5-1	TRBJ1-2	TGCGCCAGCAGCCCCGAACGGCCTAACTATGGCTACACCTTC	CASSPERPNYGYTF
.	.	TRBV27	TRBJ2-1	TGTGCCAGCAGTTTAGGGGACTCATCCTACAATGAGCAGTTCTTC	CASSLGDSSYNEQFF
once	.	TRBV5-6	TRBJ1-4	TGTGCCAGCAGCCCGCCGTCGGATGAAAAACTGTTTTTT	CASSPPSDEKLFF
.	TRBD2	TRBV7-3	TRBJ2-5	TGTGCCAGCAGCCCTCTTGGGGGGGATATGGAGACCCAGTACTTC	CASSPLGGDMETQYF
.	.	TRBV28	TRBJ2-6	TGTGCCAGCAACGCCGGGGCCTCCTCTGGGGCCAACGTCCTGACTTTC	CASNAGASSGANVLTF
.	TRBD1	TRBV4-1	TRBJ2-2	TGCGCCAGCAGCCCGACAGGGCTGAACACCGGGGAGCTGTTTTTT	CASSPTGLNTGELFF
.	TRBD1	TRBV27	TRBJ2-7	TGTGCCAGCAGTCCCCTCGGGACAGGGAATTACGAGCAGTACTTC	CASSPLGTGNYEQYF
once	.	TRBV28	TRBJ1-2	TGTGCCACCCAGTTGGGGGGAAACGGCTACACCTTC	CATQLGGNGYTF
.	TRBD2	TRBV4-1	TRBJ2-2	TGCGCCAGCGCCCAAAGACTAGCGGGAGCCGGGGAGCTGTTTTTT	CASAQRLAGAGELFF
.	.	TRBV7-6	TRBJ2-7	TGTGCCAGCAGCTTAAAGGGGGGATCCTACGAGCAGTACTTC	CASSLKGGSYEQYF
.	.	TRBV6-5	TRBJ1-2	TGTGCCAGCACTTTGGTTGGTGACTCCCACTATGGCTACACCTTC	CASTLVGDSHYGYTF
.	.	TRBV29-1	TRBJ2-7	TGCAGCGTTGAAGCACGCAGGGGACGCATCTCCTACGAGCAGTACTTC	CSVEARRGRISYEQYF
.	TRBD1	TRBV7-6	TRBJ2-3	TGTGCCAGCAGCTTAGAGGGACAGGGAACAGATACGCAGTATTTT	CASSLEGQGTDTQYF
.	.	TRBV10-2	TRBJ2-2	TGCGCCAGCAGTGACCCGCTTGGTACTGGGGAGCTGTTTTTT	CASSDPLGTGELFF
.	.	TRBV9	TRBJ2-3	TGTGCCAGCAGCGTAAGAAGGGACACAGATACGCAGTATTTT	CASSVRRDTDTQYF
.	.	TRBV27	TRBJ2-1	TGTGCCAGCAGTTATGGGGGGTCCTACAATGAGCAGTTCTTC	CASSYGGSYNEQFF
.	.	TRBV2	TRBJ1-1	TGTGCCAGCAGGTTTTCCAGACACCTGAACACTGAAGCTTTCTTT	CASRFSRHLNTEAFF